This entry lists 11 T cell receptor beta chains sequenced from one sample in a study of early T cells in non-severe SARS-CoV-2 infection (dated by TCRdb to the early 2020s). To prepare the library, 5' RACE was applied. Data came from a NextSeq 500. Through fastp at Q25 and MiXCR, TCRdb rebuilt clones from the public reads, retaining in-frame beta chains. Each CDR3 protein appears once, grouped with its most common genes and DNA. The sample yields some 48,000 distinct CDR3 sequences; 8.5% to 10% were counted once. Together, the top ten hold about 8% of the sample. Sequences were obtained from whole blood. The receptors were sampled from an adult who was a healthcare worker with PCR-confirmed SARS-CoV-2 infection or an uninfected control (not recorded which).

The chain uses TRBV2 and TRBJ1-5; D uncertain. This CDR3 region has 16 residues. From germline, CDR1 is SNHLY and CDR2 FYNNEI. Trimming left V 0 bases short and J 7 bases short, with 16 bases between. The CDR3 here is CASSEALPSPGQPQHF. The CDR3 DNA follows: TGTGCCAGCAGTGAAGCGCTTCCCTCTCCCGGGCAGCCCCAGCATTTT.

This clonotype occurred many times. The rearrangement joins TRBV2 to TRBJ2-1; possibly TRBD1 for D (5 bases). This CDR3 is built from 15 residues. CDR1 is SNHLY, CDR2 FYNNEI, per germline. V gave up 7 bases and J gave up 0 bases, with 13 bases separating them. The CDR3 spells CASTQGLGSYNEQFF. The DNA of the CDR3 is TGTGCCAGCACTCAGGGCCTCGGCTCCTACAATGAGCAGTTCTTC. Variable domain in full (rest from reference TRBV2 and TRBJ2-1): EPEVTQTPSHQVTQMGQEVILRCVPISNHLYFYWYRQILGQKVEFLVSFYNNEISEKSEIFDDQFSVERPDGSNFTLKIRSTKLEDSAMYFCASTQGLGSYNEQFFGPGTRLTVL.

This clonotype was recorded at least ten times. The J gene is TRBJ2-5, the V gene TRBV11-2; 7 bases agree with TRBD2. This CDR3 comprises 16 residues. In germline, CDR1 is SGHAT, CDR2 FQNNGV. Germline trimming cut 5 bases from V and 3 bases from J; bases unmatched to any gene: 12. The DNA of the CDR3 is TGTGCCAGCAGCCCAGGAGGCGGGAGATTCGAAGAGACCCAGTACTTC. Encoded protein: CASSPGGGRFEETQYF.

This clonotype was detected only a few times. The chain has TRBV5-4 and TRBJ2-3, with 12 bases fitting TRBD2. CDR3 size: 16 residues. The germline CDR1 and CDR2 sequences are SGHNT and YYREEE (reference sequence). Trimming took 4 bases from V and 5 from J; bases not matched to a gene: 8. CDR3 residues: CASSRQTSGSGDTQYF. The CDR3, as DNA: TGTGCCAGCAGCCGGCAGACTAGCGGGAGCGGAGATACGCAGTATTTT.

This rearrangement joins TRBV2 to TRBJ1-2, with D unclear. The V gene's germline CDR1 is SNHLY and CDR2 FYNNEI. There are 14 residues in the CDR3. V was clipped by 1 base and J by 4 bases, with 10 bases between them. CDR3 sequence (DNA): TGTGCCAGCAGTGAAGGTGGCCAGCTCTATGGCTACACCTTC. It yields the protein CASSEGGQLYGYTF.

At least ten counts were recorded for this clonotype. The chain's CDR3 is CASSRGTSGSYEQYF. In DNA, the CDR3 is TGTGCCAGCAGCCGCGGGACTAGCGGGAGCTACGAGCAGTACTTC. The genes are TRBV6-2 or TRBV6-3 and TRBJ2-7, with TRBD2 matching over 14 bases. This CDR3 is built from 15 residues. V gave up 6 bases and J gave up 3 bases; unmatched junction bases: 4. Germline CDR1 reads MNHEY; CDR2 reads SVGEGT.

The rearrangement joins TRBV29-1 to TRBJ2-7; no clear D gene. Trimming cost V 6 bases and J 2 bases, with 11 bases left between them. CDR3 length: 12 amino acids. Germline V lookup: CDR1 SQVTM, CDR2 ANQGSEA. The CDR3 spells CSVSARPYEQYF. Here the CDR3 DNA reads TGCAGCGTGTCGGCCAGGCCCTACGAGCAGTACTTC.

This clonotype was counted a few times. The J gene is TRBJ2-3, the V gene TRBV6-1; D possibly corresponds to TRBD2 (5 bases). CDR3 length equals 14 residues. V gave up 7 bases and J gave up 2 bases, with 13 bases separating them. CDR1 MNHNS and CDR2 SASEGT come from the germline V gene. CDR3 DNA sequence: TGTGCCAGCAAGACGGGGTTACACACAGATACGCAGTATTTT. Its translation: CASKTGLHTDTQYF.

This clonotype was detected only a few times. The chain joins TRBV2 to TRBJ2-2; D unresolved. Germline loops: CDR1 SNHLY, CDR2 FYNNEI. The CDR3 is made up of 12 amino acids. Trimming shortened V by 9 bases and J by 1 base, and 6 bases separated the two germline ends. CDR3 protein: CASQENTGELFF. The CDR3 DNA is TGTGCCAGTCAGGAGAACACCGGGGAGCTGTTTTTT.

This clonotype occurred once. The chain has TRBV20-1 and TRBJ2-7, with a tentative D call TRBD1 (5 bases). Germline-derived CDR1 and CDR2 are DFQATT and SNEGSKA (reference sequence). The CDR3 consists of 14 residues. V lost 5 bases and J lost 2, with 16 bases in between. CDR3: CSALTGRAPYEQYF. In nucleotides, the CDR3 is TGCAGTGCTTTGACTGGCAGGGCCCCCTACGAGCAGTACTTC.

About this clonotype itself: This could be a read error, since a much larger clone is one nucleotide away. The rearrangement uses TRBV5-1 and TRBJ2-2, with no clear D. The length of the CDR3 is 15 residues. Germline values: CDR1 SGHRS, CDR2 YFSETQ. V shed 5 bases and J shed 2 bases, with 13 bases lying between them. The CDR3 bases are TGCGCCAGCAGGCTGGCCCAGGTTAACACCGGGGAGCTGTTTTTT. As protein: CASRLAQVNTGELFF.